The 20 T cell receptor beta chains below come from one sample, sequenced in a study of early T cells in non-severe SARS-CoV-2 infection. Each CDR3 protein gets one entry after TCRdb re-called the 5' RACE reads with MiXCR. The table lists roughly 80,000 distinct CDR3 sequences, roughly an eighth of them singletons. Sequenced sample: whole blood. The receptors were sampled from an adult who was a healthcare worker with PCR-confirmed SARS-CoV-2 infection or an uninfected control (not recorded which).

Only a few counts were recorded for this clonotype. The rearrangement uses TRBV28 and TRBJ1-4, with TRBD1 matching 7 bases. This CDR3 region has 14 residues. V was clipped by 7 bases and J by 6 bases; unmatched bases: 8. Germline V lookup: CDR1 MDHEN, CDR2 SYDVKM. CDR3 bases: TGTGCCAGCAACATTGACAGGGTGCATGAAAAACTGTTTTTT. Translation: CASNIDRVHEKLFF.

The CDR3, as DNA: TGTGCCAGCAGCTTAGGTCCCACAGGGAAGCGTTACAATGAGCAGTTCTTC. Its protein is CASSLGPTGKRYNEQFF. The gene calls are TRBV7-2 and TRBJ2-1; weak D call: TRBD1 (6 bases). There are 17 residues in the CDR3. V shed 1 base and J shed 4 bases, with 17 bases lying between them. Germline lookup yields CDR1 SGHTA and CDR2 FQGNSA.

This clonotype was observed a few times. This sequence joins TRBV21-1 and TRBJ2-4; TRBD1, the table's D call, was not compared with the DNA. TRBV21-1 is given as a pseudogene. There are 18 residues in the CDR3. CDR3 nucleotide sequence: TGTGCCAGCAGCAAAGCGGTCCCCACCTTTCAGACCAAAAACATTCAGTACTTC. Protein product: CASSKAVPTFQTKNIQYF.

This clonotype showed up just a few times. The chain joins TRBV7-9 to TRBJ2-2; maybe TRBD1 (6 bases). The germline V gene encodes CDR1 SEHNR and CDR2 FQNEAQ (reference sequence). V was trimmed by 5 bases and J by 3 bases, leaving 16 bases between them. This CDR3 has 16 residues. This chain's CDR3 is CASSQPDRFYTGELFF. In DNA form, the CDR3 reads TGTGCCAGCAGCCAACCAGACAGGTTTTACACCGGGGAGCTGTTTTTT.

This clonotype showed up many times. The chain employs TRBV13 and TRBJ1-1; D ambiguous. This CDR3 contains 17 residues. V gave up 5 bases and J gave up 0 bases, with 19 bases separating them. Germline V gene data show CDR1 as PRHDT and CDR2 as FYEKMQ (reference sequence). The CDR3 is CASSQRTPGFLNTEAFF. CDR3 bases: TGTGCCAGCAGCCAAAGGACGCCGGGTTTTCTGAACACTGAAGCTTTCTTT.

The chain recombines TRBV20-1 with TRBJ2-1; possibly TRBD1 or TRBD2 for D (5 bases each). Germline values: CDR1 DFQATT, CDR2 SNEGSKA (reference sequence). CDR3 length equals 14 residues. Trimming stripped 7 bases from V and 2 bases from J, with 15 bases between. For the CDR3, the DNA is TGCAGTGTCTTTGGGACGGGCACCTACAATGAGCAGTTCTTC. It codes for CSVFGTGTYNEQFF.

This clonotype was observed many times. The CDR3 bases are TGTGCCAGCAGGCTCCGGAGCTCCTACAATGAGCAGTTCTTC. This encodes CASRLRSSYNEQFF. The chain couples TRBV7-2 to TRBJ2-1, with D uncertain. CDR1 SGHTA and CDR2 FQGNSA come from the germline V gene. The CDR3 has 14 amino acids. The V end was cut by 6 bases, the J end by 0 bases, with 9 bases between.

A few counts support this clonotype. CDR3 amino acids: CAWTPSDRMVNYGYTF. CDR3 sequence (DNA): TGTGCCTGGACCCCATCCGACAGGATGGTTAACTATGGCTACACCTTC. The gene calls are TRBV30 and TRBJ1-2; possibly TRBD1 for D (6 bases). The CDR3 consists of 16 residues. V was pared by 4 bases and J by 1 base, with 19 bases between. CDR1 and CDR2 from the germline V gene are GTSNPN and SVGIG (reference sequence).

This clonotype was recorded many times. The chain joins TRBV19 to TRBJ2-2; D possibly corresponds to TRBD1 (6 bases). The CDR3 runs 17 residues. The V gene's germline CDR1 is LNHDA and CDR2 SQIVND (reference sequence). The V end lost 6 bases, the J end lost 0 bases, and 17 bases lay between the germline ends. The CDR3 loop reads CASRPRQDLTNTGELFF. In nucleotides, the CDR3 is TGTGCCAGTAGGCCGAGACAGGACCTAACGAACACCGGGGAGCTGTTTTTT.

The gene calls are TRBV7-6 and TRBJ2-4, with D possibly TRBD1 on 6 matching bases. The CDR3 is 13 amino acids. The germline gives CDR1 SGHVS, CDR2 FNYEAQ. V was clipped by 3 bases and J by 8 bases, with 11 bases between them. CDR3: CASSFTGSDIQYF. The CDR3 region has the DNA TGTGCCAGCAGCTTCACAGGGTCTGACATTCAGTACTTC.

In its sample, this clonotype was seen many times. The chain is built from TRBV20-1 and TRBJ2-2; unclear D gene. The length of the CDR3 is 11 residues. The V and J ends lost 3 bases and 5 bases respectively, with 4 bases between them. Germline CDR1 and CDR2: DFQATT and SNEGSKA (reference sequence). The CDR3 sequence: CSASRTGELFF. The CDR3 DNA follows: TGCAGTGCTAGTAGAACCGGGGAGCTGTTTTTT.

The sample holds many counts of this clonotype. The chain combines TRBV19 with TRBJ1-3, with D tentatively TRBD1 (5 bases). CDR1 and CDR2 (germline): LNHDA, SQIVND (reference sequence). Trimming took 5 bases from V and 5 from J, leaving 19 bases between them. The CDR3 consists of 16 residues. CDR3 residues: CASSPPAQGGRNTIYF. Written as DNA, the CDR3 is TGTGCCAGTAGTCCCCCGGCCCAGGGTGGACGAAACACCATATATTTT.

This clonotype was counted a few times. The chain recombines TRBV30 with TRBJ1-1; perhaps TRBD1 as D (5 bases). Germline CDR1 is GTSNPN and CDR2 is SVGIG (reference sequence). Trimming pared 5 bases from V and 5 bases from J, leaving 9 bases between. The CDR3 runs to 11 residues. This CDR3 is CAWGGWTEAFF. The DNA for the CDR3 is TGTGCCTGGGGGGGTTGGACTGAAGCTTTCTTT.

A few counts support this clonotype. This chain uses TRBV27 with TRBJ1-5; no reliable D call. V dropped 8 bases and J dropped 7 bases, with 9 bases sitting between them. Germline CDR1 MNHEY, CDR2 SMNVEV (reference sequence). This CDR3 has 11 amino acids. The CDR3 DNA reads TGTGCCAGCGGCTTAAAGCAGCCCCAGCATTTT. It is translated as CASGLKQPQHF.

This clonotype occurred many times. The chain is built from TRBV20-1 and TRBJ2-3; tentatively, D is TRBD1 or TRBD2 (5 bases each). The length of the CDR3 is 16 residues. CDR1 DFQATT and CDR2 SNEGSKA come from the germline V gene (reference sequence). V was shortened by 6 bases and J by 1 base, with 20 bases between the two germline ends. The DNA of the CDR3 is TGCAGTGCCAATTCTCCGGGACGGAAAGGCACAGATACGCAGTATTTT. It encodes CSANSPGRKGTDTQYF.

There are a few counts of this clonotype. The chain combines TRBV7-8 with TRBJ2-1, with TRBD1 identical over 9 bases. The CDR3 spans 17 residues. The germline V gene has CDR1 SGHVS and CDR2 FQNEAQ. The V and J ends lost 0 bases and 6 bases, in that order; junction bases with no gene match: 9. The CDR3, as DNA: TGTGCCAGCAGCTTAGCGGGGAAGGGACAGGGTCGCAATGAGCAGTTCTTC. Its translation is CASSLAGKGQGRNEQFF.

This clonotype has ten or more counts. V is TRBV10-3 and J is TRBJ1-5; D not resolved. There are 13 residues in the CDR3. V was pared by 7 bases and J by 7 bases, with 14 bases between. The germline gives CDR1 ENHRY, CDR2 SYGVKD. CDR3 residues: CAIKGGERQPQHF. CDR3 nucleotide sequence: TGTGCCATCAAAGGCGGAGAGAGGCAGCCCCAGCATTTT.

The table lists this clonotype with many counts. The gene calls are TRBV11-2 and TRBJ2-1, with 8 bases identical to TRBD1. After removal of 4 bases from V and 3 bases from J, the junction contained 8 bases not matched to a gene. CDR1 and CDR2 from the germline V gene are SGHAT and FQNNGV. The CDR3 spans 16 residues. The DNA for the CDR3 is TGTGCCAGCAGCTCTGGGACAGGCCAACTCTACAATGAGCAGTTCTTC. Its protein product is CASSSGTGQLYNEQFF.

This clonotype was observed a few times. The gene calls are TRBV7-3 and TRBJ2-7; D perhaps matches TRBD1 (6 bases). V was trimmed by 5 bases and J by 4 bases, leaving 12 bases between them. The length of the CDR3 is 13 residues. Per germline, CDR1 SGHTA and CDR2 FQGTGA. CDR3 amino acids: CASSHYTGYEQYF. CDR3 DNA sequence: TGTGCCAGCAGCCATTATACAGGGTACGAGCAGTACTTC.

In this sample, this clonotype turned up a few times. This sequence joins TRBV28 and TRBJ1-1; D not certain. The CDR3 loop spans 10 amino acids. CDR1 and CDR2 (germline): MDHEN, SYDVKM. This chain's CDR3 is CGSKGNEAFF. CDR3 coding DNA: TGTGGGAGTAAAGGCAATGAAGCTTTCTTT. Filled out from reference TRBV28 and TRBJ1-1, the complete variable domain reads DVKVTQSSRYLVKRTGEKVFLECVQDMDHENMFWYRQDPGLGLRLIYFSYDVKMKEKGDIPEGYSVSREKKERFSLILESASTNQTSMYLCGSKGNEAFFGQGTRLTVV.